These 30 T cell receptor beta chains share one sample of origin, sequenced in a study of blood T cell repertoires in COVID-19. Sequencing used immunoSEQ multiplex PCR; TCRdb keeps in-frame clones, though not all of them. The sample consists of around 300,000 clones, 80% to 90% of them appearing once. Sequenced: PBMCs or T cells enriched from blood (not recorded which). These receptors were collected from a woman between 18 and 29 years old who had recovered from COVID-19.

The CDR3 bases are TGCGCCAGCAGCATCGGGGGTTTGGTTGGAAACACCATATATTTT. It is translated as CASSIGGLVGNTIYF. The chain has TRBV5-1 and TRBJ1-3; the D gene is possibly TRBD1 (5 bases). The CDR3 extends over 15 amino acids. V dropped 4 bases and J dropped 3 bases, with 14 bases sitting between them. CDR1 is SGHRS and CDR2 is YFSETQ in the germline V gene.

This chain links TRBV2 with TRBJ1-2; 9 positions match TRBD1. The CDR3 is 15 amino acids. CDR1 SNHLY and CDR2 FYNNEI come from the germline V gene. Trimming cost V 6 bases and J 4 bases; bases outside gene matches: 9. Here the CDR3 reads CASSTDRGSTYGYTF. The CDR3 bases are TGTGCCAGCAGCACGGACAGGGGATCTACCTATGGCTACACCTTC.

CDR3 sequence: CASSPWRDSRFGSPLHF. In DNA form, the CDR3 reads TGTGCCAGCAGCCCTTGGAGGGACAGTCGGTTTGGTTCACCCCTCCACTTT. This sequence joins TRBV11-2 and TRBJ1-6, with 7 bases lining up with TRBD1. The germline CDR1 and CDR2 sequences are SGHAT and FQNNGV. Trimming took 5 bases from V and 9 from J; bases not matched to a gene: 16. This CDR3 comprises 17 residues. The full variable domain, with the rest looked up from reference TRBV11-2 and TRBJ1-6, is EAGVAQSPRYKIIEKRQSVAFWCNPISGHATLYWYQQILGQGPKLLIQFQNNGVVDDSQLPKDRFSAERLKGVDSTLKIQPAKLEDSAVYLCASSPWRDSRFGSPLHFGNGTRLTVT.

The chain uses TRBV4-1 and TRBJ2-7; D ambiguous. This CDR3 has 15 amino acids. Germline assignment: CDR1 MGHRA and CDR2 YSYEKL. Trimming left V 4 bases short and J 3 bases short, with 16 bases between. CDR3 sequence (DNA): TGCGCCAGCAGCCTTGGCTCATATGAGGTCTACGAGCAGTACTTC. It yields the protein CASSLGSYEVYEQYF.

The chain carries TRBV4-1 and TRBJ1-2, with 8 nucleotides matching TRBD1. The CDR3 is made up of 16 amino acids. The ends lost 2 bases at V and 3 bases at J; junction bases unmatched: 8. Germline lookup yields CDR1 MGHRA and CDR2 YSYEKL. DNA for the CDR3: TGCGCCAGCAGCCAATCCCCAGGGGGCTATTACTATGGCTACACCTTC. It specifies CASSQSPGGYYYGYTF.

V is TRBV11-2 and J is TRBJ1-6; D uncertain. The CDR3 has 13 amino acids. CDR1 and CDR2 (germline): SGHAT, FQNNGV. Trimming cost V 5 bases and J 10 bases, with 12 bases left between them. The CDR3 DNA is TGTGCCAGCAGCGAGGCCCCGGGGTCACCCCTCCACTTT. This codes for CASSEAPGSPLHF.

The chain links TRBV6-5 to TRBJ1-6; weak D call: TRBD1 (6 bases). The CDR3 contains 16 residues. The V end was cut by 2 bases, the J end by 8 bases, with 16 bases between. Germline V CDR1 and CDR2: MNHEY, SVGAGI. This chain's CDR3 is CASSYTTGTPDSPLHF. For the CDR3, the DNA is TGTGCCAGCAGTTACACCACCGGGACACCTGATTCACCCCTCCACTTT.

V usage is TRBV11-2 and J usage is TRBJ1-2, with 9 bases lining up with TRBD1. There are 16 residues in the CDR3. Germline loops: CDR1 SGHAT, CDR2 FQNNGV. The V and J ends lost 5 bases and 6 bases, in that order; junction bases with no gene match: 13. CDR3 nucleotide sequence: TGTGCCAGCAGCCCATTTCAGGGACAGGGAGCAGATGGCTACACCTTC. It is translated as CASSPFQGQGADGYTF.

CDR3 region: CASRPPDGLDQETQYF. The CDR3 nucleotides are TGTGCCAGCCGACCCCCCGATGGACTAGATCAAGAGACCCAGTACTTC. V gene TRBV28 combines with J gene TRBJ2-5, with TRBD2 matching 7 bases. This CDR3 region has 16 residues. The V gene's germline CDR1 is MDHEN and CDR2 SYDVKM. The trim removed 8 bases at V and 2 bases at J, leaving 14 bases unmatched.

This chain connects TRBV7-2 to TRBJ1-3; 8 bases fit TRBD1. Trimming at V came to 5 bases and at J to 4 bases, leaving 7 bases not matched to a gene. The CDR3 runs 15 residues. The V gene's germline CDR1 is SGHTA and CDR2 FQGNSA. Here the CDR3 DNA reads TGTGCCAGCAGCGCCCAGGGGGCGCGAGGAAACACCATATATTTT. As protein: CASSAQGARGNTIYF.

The V gene is TRBV9, the J gene TRBJ2-2, with 8 bases matching TRBD1. The germline CDR1 and CDR2 sequences are SGDLS and YYNGEE. The CDR3 extends over 16 amino acids. Trimming cost V 4 bases and J 1 base; bases outside gene matches: 6. The CDR3 coding sequence is TGTGCCAGCAGCCCCTCCGGGACAGGGAACACCGGGGAGCTGTTTTTT. Protein: CASSPSGTGNTGELFF. Variable domain in full (rest from reference TRBV9 and TRBJ2-2): DSGVTQTPKHLITATGQRVTLRCSPRSGDLSVYWYQQSLDQGLQFLIQYYNGEERAKGNILERFSAQQFPDLHSELNLSSLELGDSALYFCASSPSGTGNTGELFFGEGSRLTVL.

This chain connects TRBV11-2 to TRBJ2-4; weak D call: TRBD2 (5 bases). This CDR3 has 16 amino acids. V was cut by 3 bases and J by 0 bases, with 12 bases left in between. Germline loops: CDR1 SGHAT, CDR2 FQNNGV. The CDR3: CASSLDFTLAKNIQYF. The CDR3, as DNA: TGTGCCAGCAGCTTGGACTTTACCCTAGCCAAAAACATTCAGTACTTC.

The chain employs TRBV2 and TRBJ1-6, with TRBD1 matching 8 bases. CDR1 and CDR2 (germline): SNHLY, FYNNEI. The CDR3 consists of 14 residues. The V and J ends lost 6 bases and 6 bases, in that order; junction bases with no gene match: 4. The DNA for the CDR3 is TGTGCCAGCAGCCGACAGGGGTCTAATTCACCCCTCCACTTT. Its protein product is CASSRQGSNSPLHF.

The rearrangement joins TRBV18 to TRBJ1-1; D unclear. The CDR3 spans 14 residues. Trimming cost V 2 bases and J 1 base, with 8 bases left between them. Germline CDR1 is KGHSH and CDR2 is LQKENI. DNA of the CDR3: TGTGCCAGCTCACCATCGGGGAGGAACACTGAAGCTTTCTTT. Protein product: CASSPSGRNTEAFF.

The chain couples TRBV7-2 to TRBJ1-4, with D perhaps matching TRBD1 (5 bases). CDR3 length equals 19 residues. The V end was cut by 2 bases, the J end by 4 bases, with 23 bases between. Germline V gives CDR1 SGHTA, CDR2 FQGNSA. Here the CDR3 DNA reads TGTGCCAGCAGCTTAATCGGGGCAGGGCTAGGGAGGATTAATGAAAAACTGTTTTTT. Translating it yields CASSLIGAGLGRINEKLFF. Full variable domain (missing parts from reference TRBV7-2 and TRBJ1-4): GAGVSQSPSNKVTEKGKDVELRCDPISGHTALYWYRQSLGQGLEFLIYFQGNSAPDKSGLPSDRFSAERTGGSVSTLTIQRTQQEDSAVYLCASSLIGAGLGRINEKLFFGSGTQLSVL.

The chain uses TRBV28 and TRBJ2-1; TRBD2 agrees at 7 bases. Trimming removed 11 bases from V and 9 bases from J; junction bases left unmatched: 10. CDR1 MDHEN and CDR2 SYDVKM come from the germline V gene. The CDR3 is made up of 12 amino acids. The CDR3 DNA is TGTGCCGGCGCCAGCGGGAATTCTGAGCAGTTCTTC. Its translation is CAGASGNSEQFF.

This chain uses TRBV5-4 with TRBJ2-5; 12 nucleotides align to TRBD2. V gave up 4 bases and J gave up 4 bases; unmatched junction bases: 5. Per germline, CDR1 SGHNT and CDR2 YYREEE (reference sequence). The CDR3 spans 15 residues. Here the CDR3 reads CASSPPSGGGETQYF. As DNA, the CDR3 is TGTGCCAGCAGCCCCCCTAGCGGGGGGGGAGAGACCCAGTACTTC.

The rearrangement uses TRBV6-5 and TRBJ2-7, with TRBD1 matching over 7 bases. Germline loops: CDR1 MNHEY, CDR2 SVGAGI. J lost 0 bases, V lost 6 bases, and 5 bases had no gene match. The CDR3 has 14 amino acids. CDR3 loop: CASRDRVYSYEQYF. CDR3 DNA sequence: TGTGCCAGCAGAGACAGGGTTTACTCCTACGAGCAGTACTTC.

This rearrangement joins TRBV2 to TRBJ2-3; 7 nucleotides line up with TRBD2. The CDR3 has 14 amino acids. Losses at the gene ends were 6 bases for V and 1 base for J; bases not matched to a gene: 4. CDR1 and CDR2 (germline): SNHLY, FYNNEI. CDR3 sequence (DNA): TGTGCCAGCAGCGATACTAGCGGCACAGATACGCAGTATTTT. As protein: CASSDTSGTDTQYF. The whole variable domain, remainder taken from reference TRBV2 and TRBJ2-3, is EPEVTQTPSHQVTQMGQEVILRCVPISNHLYFYWYRQILGQKVEFLVSFYNNEISEKSEIFDDQFSVERPDGSNFTLKIRSTKLEDSAMYFCASSDTSGTDTQYFGPGTRLTVL.

The rearrangement links TRBV5-4 to TRBJ1-2; D may be TRBD1 (5 bases). Germline CDR1 reads SGHNT; CDR2 reads YYREEE (reference sequence). The ends were cut back, 5 bases at V and 0 bases at J, with 8 bases in the middle. This CDR3 is 13 amino acids long. In nucleotides, the CDR3 is TGTGCCAGCAGACCGACAGCTAACTATGGCTACACCTTC. It specifies CASRPTANYGYTF. The full variable domain, rest sourced from reference TRBV5-4 and TRBJ1-2, is ETGVTQSPTHLIKTRGQQVTLRCSSQSGHNTVSWYQQALGQGPQFIFQYYREEENGRGNFPPRFSGLQFPNYSSELNVNALELDDSALYLCASRPTANYGYTFGSGTRLTVV.

CDR3 nucleotide sequence: TGTGCCAGCAGCTTACGAGGGTGGCAGCCCCAGCATTTT. Protein: CASSLRGWQPQHF. This chain links TRBV7-8 with TRBJ1-5; D unresolved. CDR3 length: 13 amino acids. Per germline, CDR1 SGHVS and CDR2 FQNEAQ. V lost 2 bases, J lost 7 bases, and 9 bases lay in between.

This chain joins TRBV7-2 and TRBJ1-2, with D perhaps TRBD1 (5 bases). The V gene lost 3 bases and the J gene lost 0 bases, with 8 bases spanning the gap. The CDR3 is 14 residues long. CDR1 is SGHTA and CDR2 is FQGNSA in the germline V gene. The CDR3 nucleotides are TGTGCCAGCAGCTTTACAGGAGCTAACTATGGCTACACCTTC. Amino acids: CASSFTGANYGYTF.

The chain joins TRBV29-1 to TRBJ1-2; D perhaps matches TRBD1 (5 bases). The length of the CDR3 is 13 residues. The V end was cut by 0 bases, the J end by 6 bases, with 11 bases between. Germline CDR1 and CDR2: SQVTM and ANQGSEA. Here the CDR3 DNA reads TGCAGCGTTGAAGAGGTCAGGGCGAATGGCTACACCTTC. Encoded protein: CSVEEVRANGYTF.

The chain carries TRBV7-2 and TRBJ1-4; 10 bases line up with TRBD1. CDR1 and CDR2 from the germline V gene are SGHTA and FQGNSA. The CDR3 consists of 16 residues. After removal of 3 bases from V and 8 bases from J, the junction contained 9 bases not matched to a gene. CDR3 sequence reads: CASSLDPTGGGEKLFF. CDR3 bases: TGTGCCAGCAGCTTGGATCCGACAGGGGGCGGCGAAAAACTGTTTTTT.

The rearrangement links TRBV19 to TRBJ2-7, with 9 bases that match TRBD2. CDR3 length: 16 amino acids. The junction had 11 bases not matched to a gene; V was cut back by 2 bases and J by 6 bases. Germline V lookup: CDR1 LNHDA, CDR2 SQIVND (reference sequence). The CDR3 loop is CASSISLAGSASEQYF. CDR3 nucleotide sequence: TGTGCCAGTAGTATAAGTCTAGCGGGGTCTGCGTCCGAGCAGTACTTC.

This chain uses TRBV13 with TRBJ2-2, with 9 bases aligning to TRBD2. J was trimmed by 4 bases and V by 1 base; bases with no gene match: 7. The CDR3 totals 17 residues. The V gene's germline CDR1 is PRHDT and CDR2 FYEKMQ (reference sequence). CDR3 sequence reads: CASSLDLLAGRTGELFF. CDR3 DNA: TGTGCCAGCAGCTTAGATCTCCTAGCGGGGCGCACCGGGGAGCTGTTTTTT.

The V call is TRBV6-1, the J call TRBJ2-2, with 11 bases fitting TRBD1. The CDR3 is made up of 16 amino acids. Germline trimming cut 4 bases from V and 4 bases from J; bases unmatched to any gene: 5. Germline V gene lookup returns CDR1 MNHNS and CDR2 SASEGT. The CDR3 sequence is CASSVGQGASTGELFF. The CDR3 DNA sequence: TGTGCCAGCAGTGTCGGACAGGGGGCTAGCACCGGGGAGCTGTTTTTT.

The chain joins TRBV11-2 to TRBJ2-1, with D possibly being TRBD2 (5 bases). Germline V CDR1 and CDR2: SGHAT, FQNNGV. Trimming shortened V by 1 base and J by 3 bases, and 13 bases separated the two germline ends. This CDR3 has 16 residues. This CDR3 reads CASSLASGSLYNEQFF. The CDR3 DNA reads TGTGCCAGCAGCTTAGCCTCGGGGAGTCTCTACAATGAGCAGTTCTTC.

The rearrangement links TRBV27 to TRBJ1-2; D not resolved. This CDR3 comprises 14 residues. Trimming pared 3 bases from V and 2 bases from J, leaving 10 bases between. Germline CDR1 reads MNHEY; CDR2 reads SMNVEV (reference sequence). The CDR3 loop reads CASSFGRVNYGYTF. DNA for the CDR3: TGTGCCAGCAGTTTTGGGCGGGTGAACTATGGCTACACCTTC.

The genes are TRBV2 and TRBJ1-2, with 7 bases lining up with TRBD1. The CDR3 runs 14 residues. Germline CDR1 and CDR2: SNHLY and FYNNEI. V lost 6 bases to trimming and J lost 5 bases; unmatched junction nucleotides: 9. CDR3 bases: TGTGCCAGCAGGGAGGAGGGGGCAAGTTATGGCTACACCTTC. It translates to CASREEGASYGYTF.